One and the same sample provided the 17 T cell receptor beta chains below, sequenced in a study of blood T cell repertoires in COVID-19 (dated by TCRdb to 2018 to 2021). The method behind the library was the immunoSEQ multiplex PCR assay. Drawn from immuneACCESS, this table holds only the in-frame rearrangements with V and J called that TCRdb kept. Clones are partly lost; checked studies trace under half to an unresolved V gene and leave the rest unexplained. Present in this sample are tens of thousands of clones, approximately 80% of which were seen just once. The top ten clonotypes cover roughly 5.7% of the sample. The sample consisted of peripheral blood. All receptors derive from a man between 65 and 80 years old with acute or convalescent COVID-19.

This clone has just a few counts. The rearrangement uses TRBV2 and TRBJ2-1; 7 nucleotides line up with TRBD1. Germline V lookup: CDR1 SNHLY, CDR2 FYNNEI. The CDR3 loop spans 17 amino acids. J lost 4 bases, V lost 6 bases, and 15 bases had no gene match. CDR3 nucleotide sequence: TGTGCCAGCAGCTCGGTACAGGGGTCTCTCCTTTACAATGAGCAGTTCTTC. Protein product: CASSSVQGSLLYNEQFF.

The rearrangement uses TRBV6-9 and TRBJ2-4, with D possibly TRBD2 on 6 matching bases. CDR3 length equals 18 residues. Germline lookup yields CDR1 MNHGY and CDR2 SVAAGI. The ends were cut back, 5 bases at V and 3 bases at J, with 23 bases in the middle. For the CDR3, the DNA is TGTGCCAGCAGTCCGGCGCGGTGGGGAGGTGATATCAAAAACATTCAGTACTTC. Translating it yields CASSPARWGGDIKNIQYF.

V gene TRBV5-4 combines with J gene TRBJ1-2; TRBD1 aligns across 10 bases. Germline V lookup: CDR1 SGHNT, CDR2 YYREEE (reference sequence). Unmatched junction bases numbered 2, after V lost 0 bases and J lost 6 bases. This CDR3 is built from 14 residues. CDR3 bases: TGTGCCAGCAGCTTGGGGGGGACAGGGGATGGCTACACCTTC. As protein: CASSLGGTGDGYTF.

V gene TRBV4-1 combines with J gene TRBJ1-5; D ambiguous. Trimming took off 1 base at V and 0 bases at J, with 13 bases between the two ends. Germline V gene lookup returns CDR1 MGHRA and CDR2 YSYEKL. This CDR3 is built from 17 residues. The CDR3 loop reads CASSQGRAPNSNQPQHF. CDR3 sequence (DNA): TGCGCCAGCAGCCAAGGGAGGGCGCCTAATAGCAATCAGCCCCAGCATTTT.

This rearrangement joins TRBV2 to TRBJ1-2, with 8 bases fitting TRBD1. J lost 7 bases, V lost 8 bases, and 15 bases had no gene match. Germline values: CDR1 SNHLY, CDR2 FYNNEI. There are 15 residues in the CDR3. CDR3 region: CASPRQGRAAGGYTF. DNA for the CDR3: TGTGCCAGCCCCAGACAGGGGCGGGCGGCGGGTGGCTACACCTTC.

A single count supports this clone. The CDR3 DNA is TGCGCCAGCAGCTACCTAACCGGTAGCAGGACTAGCGGGGGGCCAAACAAAGAGACCCAGTACTTC. Its translation: CASSYLTGSRTSGGPNKETQYF. V and J are TRBV5-1 and TRBJ2-5, with 14 nucleotides matching TRBD2. In germline, CDR1 is SGHRS, CDR2 YFSETQ. The CDR3 extends over 22 amino acids. V gave up 3 bases and J gave up 3 bases; unmatched junction bases: 22.

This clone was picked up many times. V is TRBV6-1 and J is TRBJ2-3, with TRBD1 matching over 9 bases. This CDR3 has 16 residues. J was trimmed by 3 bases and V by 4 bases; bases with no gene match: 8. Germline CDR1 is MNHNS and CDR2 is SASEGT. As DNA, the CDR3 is TGTGCCAGCAGTGTTCGAGGGACAGGGAGGACAGATACGCAGTATTTT. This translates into CASSVRGTGRTDTQYF.

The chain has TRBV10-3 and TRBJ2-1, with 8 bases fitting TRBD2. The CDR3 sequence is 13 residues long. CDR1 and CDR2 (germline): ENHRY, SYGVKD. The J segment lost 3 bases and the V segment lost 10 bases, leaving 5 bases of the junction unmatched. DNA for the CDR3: TGTGCCACCTTTAGCGGGGACTACAATGAGCAGTTCTTC. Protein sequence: CATFSGDYNEQFF.

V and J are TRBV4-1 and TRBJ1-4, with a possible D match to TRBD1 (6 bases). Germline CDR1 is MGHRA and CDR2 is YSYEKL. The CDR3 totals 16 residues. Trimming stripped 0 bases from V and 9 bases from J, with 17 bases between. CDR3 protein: CASSQDLNREWKKLFF. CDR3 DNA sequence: TGCGCCAGCAGCCAAGATCTGAACAGGGAATGGAAAAAACTGTTTTTT.

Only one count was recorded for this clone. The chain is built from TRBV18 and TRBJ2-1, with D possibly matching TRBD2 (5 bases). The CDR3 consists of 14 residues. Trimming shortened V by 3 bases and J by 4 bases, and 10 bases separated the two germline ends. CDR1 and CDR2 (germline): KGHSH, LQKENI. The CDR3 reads CASSPSLAYNEQFF. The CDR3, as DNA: TGTGCCAGCTCACCGAGTCTAGCTTACAATGAGCAGTTCTTC.

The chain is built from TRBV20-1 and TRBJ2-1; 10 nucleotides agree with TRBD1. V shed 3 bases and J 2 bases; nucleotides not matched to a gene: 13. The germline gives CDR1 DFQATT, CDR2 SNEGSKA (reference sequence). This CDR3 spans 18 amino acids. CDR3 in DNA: TGCAGTGCTAGTCCCGGGACAGGGGATTTACCGCCCTACAATGAGCAGTTCTTC. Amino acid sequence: CSASPGTGDLPPYNEQFF.

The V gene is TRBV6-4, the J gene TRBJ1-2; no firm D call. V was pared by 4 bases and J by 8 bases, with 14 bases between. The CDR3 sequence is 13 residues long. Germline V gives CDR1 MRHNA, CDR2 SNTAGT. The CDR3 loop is CASSAPGSRGYTF. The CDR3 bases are TGTGCCAGCAGTGCACCCGGGAGTCGAGGCTACACCTTC.

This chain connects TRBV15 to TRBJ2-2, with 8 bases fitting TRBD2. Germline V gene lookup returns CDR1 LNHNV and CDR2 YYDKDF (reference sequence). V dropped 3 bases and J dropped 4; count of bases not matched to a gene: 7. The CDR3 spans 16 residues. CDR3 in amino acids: CATSRGGTRGTGELFF. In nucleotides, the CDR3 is TGTGCCACCAGCAGGGGGGGGACTAGGGGCACCGGGGAGCTGTTTTTT.

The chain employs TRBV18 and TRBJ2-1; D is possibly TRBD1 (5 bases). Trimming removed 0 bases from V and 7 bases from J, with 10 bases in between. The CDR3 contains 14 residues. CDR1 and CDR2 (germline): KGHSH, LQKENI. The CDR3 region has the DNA TGTGCCAGCTCACCACCCTCCCAGGGTAATGAGCAGTTCTTC. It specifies CASSPPSQGNEQFF.

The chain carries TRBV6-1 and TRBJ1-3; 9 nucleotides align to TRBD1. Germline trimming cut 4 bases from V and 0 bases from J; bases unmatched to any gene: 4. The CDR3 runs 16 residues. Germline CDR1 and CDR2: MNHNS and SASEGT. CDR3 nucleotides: TGTGCCAGCAGTGGCACAGGGGGCTTCTCTGGAAACACCATATATTTT. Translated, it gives CASSGTGGFSGNTIYF.

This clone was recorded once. CDR3 protein: CASSLQGYTEAFF. The CDR3 DNA follows: TGTGCCAGCAGTTTGCAGGGGTACACTGAAGCTTTCTTT. The rearrangement links TRBV12-3 or TRBV12-4 to TRBJ1-1, with D possibly matching TRBD1 (6 bases). Trimming took off 3 bases at V and 3 bases at J, with 8 bases between the two ends. CDR3 length: 13 amino acids.

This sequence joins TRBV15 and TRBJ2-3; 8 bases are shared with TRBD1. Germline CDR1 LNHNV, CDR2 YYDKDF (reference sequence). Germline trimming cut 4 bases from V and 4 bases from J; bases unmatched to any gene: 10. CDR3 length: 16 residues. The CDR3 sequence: CATSTPRTGRADTQYF. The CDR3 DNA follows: TGTGCCACCAGCACCCCTAGGACAGGGCGGGCAGATACGCAGTATTTT.